This entry concerns a single T cell receptor beta chain. What it binds is not known. CDR3 size: 14 residues. V was trimmed by 3 bases and J by 2 bases, leaving 11 bases between them. The germline V gene has CDR1 SGDLS and CDR2 YYNGEE. The data stem from a study of T cells after yellow fever vaccination. MiXCR was run by TCRdb on the 5' RACE reads, yielding one entry per CDR3 protein. The table lists more than 350,000 distinct CDR3 sequences, around 10% of them singletons. Study findings and constraints: A secondary response was less intense yet reached its peak sooner, at day 5 versus 15. The bulk population could contribute abundant contaminating clonotypes to FACS-sorted repertoires.

The sample in question was PBMCs, obtained on the day of the first yellow fever vaccination. The sequence derives from a man between 18 and 29 years old who received the YFV17D yellow fever vaccine. The chain employs TRBV9 and TRBJ1-1; no clear D gene. The chain's CDR3 is CASSGLGTNTEAFF. In nucleotides, the CDR3 is TGTGCCAGCAGCGGACTAGGAACAAACACTGAAGCTTTCTTT.